This TCR beta chain derives from a study of T cell changes during pregnancy in multiple sclerosis. Trimming pared 4 bases from V and 0 bases from J, leaving 12 bases between. Germline V gives CDR1 MGHDK, CDR2 SYGVNS. This CDR3 spans 16 amino acids. Data came from immunoSEQ multiplex PCR; TCRdb stores just in-frame clones and leaves some out. Seen here are more than 100,000 clones, roughly 92% observed once, and the top ten hold around 0.84%. The sample in question was peripheral blood, obtained after pregnancy. The gene calls are TRBV25-1 and TRBJ1-4, with D possibly matching TRBD1 (6 bases). This clonotype was sampled from a female donor with multiple sclerosis, enrolled in a pregnancy study. The CDR3 bases are TGTGCCAGCAGTGTACACAGGGAAGCAACTAATGAAAAACTGTTTTTT. This translates into CASSVHREATNEKLFF.